One sample yielded the 28 T cell receptor beta chains listed below, sequenced in a study of glioma-infiltrating T cells after dendritic cell vaccination. Time point described: after dendritic cell vaccination, including at tumor progression/relapse. Profiled with immunoSEQ multiplex PCR; TCRdb holds only in-frame clones, not every one. This table has approximately 85,000 clones, roughly 85% appearing once. The source material was blood, sampled after dendritic cell vaccination. The origin of the receptors is a human donor with glioblastoma.

V usage is TRBV6-5 and J usage is TRBJ2-1; D is ambiguous. V lost 4 bases to trimming and J lost 4 bases, with 11 bases between them. Germline-derived CDR1 and CDR2 are MNHEY and SVGAGI. This CDR3 is 14 amino acids long. CDR3 sequence: CASSSHFRYNEQFF. CDR3 bases: TGTGCCAGCAGTTCCCATTTCAGGTACAATGAGCAGTTCTTC.

The rearrangement joins TRBV9 to TRBJ2-1; 9 positions match TRBD2. The ends lost 0 bases at V and 9 bases at J; junction bases unmatched: 7. This CDR3 is 15 amino acids long. The germline V gene has CDR1 SGDLS and CDR2 YYNGEE. The CDR3 loop is CASSVGLAGVREQFF. CDR3 bases: TGTGCCAGCAGCGTAGGCTTAGCGGGAGTTCGTGAGCAGTTCTTC.

The chain joins TRBV14 to TRBJ1-1; D remains unclear. This CDR3 region has 14 residues. Germline CDR1 is SGHDN and CDR2 is FVKESK. Trimming removed 2 bases at V and 1 base at J, with 8 bases between. CDR3 DNA sequence: TGTGCCAGCAGCCAAAGAGCGAGGAACACTGAAGCTTTCTTT. Its protein is CASSQRARNTEAFF.

The gene calls are TRBV30 and TRBJ2-1, with D unclear. Germline CDR1 reads GTSNPN; CDR2 reads SVGIG (reference sequence). The V gene lost 2 bases and the J gene lost 5 bases, with 10 bases spanning the gap. The CDR3 extends over 13 amino acids. In DNA form, the CDR3 reads TGTGCCTGGAGTAGCACTAAGAACAATGAGCAGTTCTTC. Its protein product is CAWSSTKNNEQFF. The full variable domain, with the rest looked up from reference TRBV30 and TRBJ2-1, is SQTIHQWPATLVQPVGSPLSLECTVEGTSNPNLYWYRQAAGRGLQLLFYSVGIGQISSEVPQNLSASRPQDRQFILSSKKLLLSDSGFYLCAWSSTKNNEQFFGPGTRLTVL.

This clone appeared once. The chain couples TRBV5-1 to TRBJ2-7; D remains ambiguous. Trimming left V 1 base short and J 2 bases short, with 16 bases between. The CDR3 has 16 amino acids. Germline CDR1 and CDR2: SGHRS and YFSETQ. The CDR3 here is CASSLTHGSSTYEQYF. For the CDR3, the DNA is TGCGCCAGCAGCTTGACCCATGGTAGCAGTACCTACGAGCAGTACTTC.

This chain uses TRBV6-5 with TRBJ2-7; D call uncertain. The CDR3 length is 13 residues. V was trimmed by 9 bases and J by 0 bases, leaving 12 bases between them. Germline CDR1 is MNHEY and CDR2 is SVGAGI. The CDR3 DNA is TGTGCCAGTTCGTTACGGAGCTCCTACGAGCAGTACTTC. Translation gives CASSLRSSYEQYF.

This clone was counted a few times. The DNA of the CDR3 is TGTGCCAGCAGTTTGCGGCCTGGGACAGGAAACTATGGCTACACCTTC. Translation gives CASSLRPGTGNYGYTF. The V call is TRBV27, the J call TRBJ1-2; 8 positions agree with TRBD1. Trimming at V came to 3 bases and at J to 2 bases, leaving 8 bases not matched to a gene. CDR1 MNHEY and CDR2 SMNVEV come from the germline V gene (reference sequence). The length of the CDR3 is 16 residues.

This clone appeared a single time. V usage is TRBV4-2 and J usage is TRBJ2-3; 10 bases align to TRBD2. This CDR3 region has 17 residues. Per the germline V gene, CDR1 is LGHNA and CDR2 is YNFKEQ. V gave up 0 bases and J gave up 6 bases; unmatched junction bases: 9. The CDR3 is CASSQDAAGGPMDTQYF. The CDR3 nucleotides read TGTGCCAGCAGCCAAGACGCAGCGGGAGGGCCTATGGATACGCAGTATTTT.

The chain is built from TRBV2 and TRBJ2-4; 9 positions match TRBD1. The germline V gene encodes CDR1 SNHLY and CDR2 FYNNEI. The junction had 7 bases not matched to a gene; V was cut back by 6 bases and J by 4 bases. This CDR3 contains 15 residues. The CDR3 region is CASRDRTGAKNIQYF. The CDR3 nucleotides read TGTGCCAGCAGGGATAGGACAGGGGCAAAAAACATTCAGTACTTC.

V gene TRBV7-2 combines with J gene TRBJ2-7; D possibly corresponds to TRBD1 (5 bases). CDR3 length: 15 amino acids. With 0 bases removed from V and 3 bases from J, the gap between germline ends came to 12 bases. Germline values: CDR1 SGHTA, CDR2 FQGNSA. CDR3 DNA: TGTGCCAGCAGCTTAGCGTCCGGACAAGTCTACGAGCAGTACTTC. Its translation: CASSLASGQVYEQYF.

This rearrangement joins TRBV25-1 to TRBJ1-4, with 8 positions matching TRBD1. This CDR3 has 15 residues. Germline trimming cut 4 bases from V and 8 bases from J; bases unmatched to any gene: 9. Germline assignment: CDR1 MGHDK and CDR2 SYGVNS. The DNA of the CDR3 is TGTGCCAGCAGTGGTTCTTACAGGGGGTGGGAAAAACTGTTTTTT. This translates into CASSGSYRGWEKLFF.

The chain couples TRBV7-2 to TRBJ2-7; 8 bases map to TRBD2. CDR1 and CDR2 (germline): SGHTA, FQGNSA. With V trimmed by 1 base and J by 5 bases, 13 bases remained unmatched. This CDR3 is 17 amino acids long. CDR3 DNA: TGTGCCAGCAGCTTAGTGCCTCCGGGGGGGCTGGATAACGAGCAGTACTTC. The encoded protein is CASSLVPPGGLDNEQYF.

This clone appeared once. The chain carries TRBV2 and TRBJ2-1; 10 nucleotides agree with TRBD2. With 7 bases clipped from V and 5 bases from J, the junction kept 2 bases outside the gene matches. The CDR3 covers 13 residues. Germline V gives CDR1 SNHLY, CDR2 FYNNEI. The CDR3 DNA reads as TGTGCCAGCATCGGACTAGCGGACAATGAGCAGTTCTTC. As protein: CASIGLADNEQFF. Drawing the rest from reference TRBV2 and TRBJ2-1, the complete variable domain is EPEVTQTPSHQVTQMGQEVILRCVPISNHLYFYWYRQILGQKVEFLVSFYNNEISEKSEIFDDQFSVERPDGSNFTLKIRSTKLEDSAMYFCASIGLADNEQFFGPGTRLTVL.

This sequence joins TRBV7-3 and TRBJ1-2, with D perhaps TRBD1 (5 bases). The CDR3 is 14 amino acids. Germline V gene sequence: CDR1 SGHTA, CDR2 FQGTGA. Trimming removed 0 bases from V and 6 bases from J, with 11 bases in between. The CDR3, as DNA: TGTGCCAGCAGCTTAACCAGGGCACATGATGGCTACACCTTC. It yields the protein CASSLTRAHDGYTF. Drawing the rest from reference TRBV7-3 and TRBJ1-2, the complete variable domain is GAGVSQTPSNKVTEKGKYVELRCDPISGHTALYWYRQSLGQGPEFLIYFQGTGAADDSGLPNDRFFAVRPEGSVSTLKIQRTERGDSAVYLCASSLTRAHDGYTFGSGTRLTVV.

This clone was counted between two and nine times. The chain is built from TRBV9 and TRBJ1-5, with D maybe TRBD1 (5 bases). With 0 bases removed from V and 4 bases from J, the gap between germline ends came to 17 bases. Germline V lookup: CDR1 SGDLS, CDR2 YYNGEE. This CDR3 spans 17 amino acids. CDR3 sequence (DNA): TGTGCCAGCAGCGTAGACGCGACAGCACCAAAAAATCAGCCCCAGCATTTT. Its translation: CASSVDATAPKNQPQHF.

This rearrangement joins TRBV13 to TRBJ2-2; TRBD2 matches at 8 bases. Germline V gives CDR1 PRHDT, CDR2 FYEKMQ (reference sequence). CDR3 length: 16 amino acids. Unmatched junction bases numbered 5, after V lost 4 bases and J lost 1 base. CDR3 DNA sequence: TGTGCCAGCAGCTCAAATAGCGGGGAGAACACCGGGGAGCTGTTTTTT. Amino acid sequence: CASSSNSGENTGELFF.

This sequence joins TRBV6-1 and TRBJ2-1; D might be TRBD2 (6 bases). Between the trimmed V and J ends, which lost 4 bases and 8 bases, there was a span of 9 bases. CDR1 and CDR2 (germline): MNHNS, SASEGT. The CDR3 consists of 12 residues. The CDR3 protein is CASSVREYEQFF. Here the CDR3 DNA reads TGTGCCAGCAGTGTCCGGGAGTATGAGCAGTTCTTC.

The V and J genes are TRBV5-1 and TRBJ1-4; tentative D call: TRBD1 (5 bases). Trimming cost V 4 bases and J 4 bases, with 11 bases left between them. Germline V gene lookup returns CDR1 SGHRS and CDR2 YFSETQ. The length of the CDR3 is 14 residues. The CDR3 region has the DNA TGCGCCAGCAGCCCTACAAGGGGTAATGAAAAACTGTTTTTT. Residues: CASSPTRGNEKLFF.

The rearrangement joins TRBV6-1 to TRBJ2-2, with TRBD1 matching 8 bases. J gave up 0 bases and V 6 bases, and 3 bases lay outside the gene matches. The V gene's germline CDR1 is MNHNS and CDR2 SASEGT. The CDR3 extends over 15 amino acids. Here the CDR3 reads CASRRGQANTGELFF. The CDR3 region has the DNA TGTGCCAGCAGAAGGGGACAGGCGAACACCGGGGAGCTGTTTTTT.

This chain uses TRBV29-1 with TRBJ2-7; 8 bases align to TRBD2. Trimming cost V 1 base and J 6 bases; bases outside gene matches: 5. Germline V gene lookup returns CDR1 SQVTM and CDR2 ANQGSEA. The CDR3 spans 13 residues. This CDR3 reads CSVEAGGVSEQYF. Here the CDR3 DNA reads TGCAGCGTTGAAGCGGGGGGGGTCTCCGAGCAGTACTTC.

This chain uses TRBV6-1 with TRBJ2-1; 12 bases are shared with TRBD2. This CDR3 has 16 residues. CDR1 MNHNS and CDR2 SASEGT come from the germline V gene. V trimming: 4 bases; J trimming: 3 bases; junction bases outside the gene matches: 4. The CDR3: CASSGRTSGDYNEQFF. In DNA form, the CDR3 reads TGTGCCAGCAGTGGTCGGACTAGCGGGGACTACAATGAGCAGTTCTTC.

The chain recombines TRBV19 with TRBJ2-3, with D unresolved. Trimming left V 0 bases short and J 2 bases short, with 9 bases between. Germline CDR1 is LNHDA and CDR2 is SQIVND (reference sequence). The CDR3 has 15 residues. CDR3 residues: CASSIDDTLTDTQYF. Here the CDR3 DNA reads TGTGCCAGTAGTATAGATGACACCCTCACAGATACGCAGTATTTT.

The chain combines TRBV5-1 with TRBJ2-2, with D possibly TRBD1 on 5 matching bases. The V and J ends lost 7 bases and 5 bases respectively, with 12 bases between them. The CDR3 length is 13 residues. The germline V gene has CDR1 SGHRS and CDR2 YFSETQ. The DNA for the CDR3 is TGCGCCAGCGGGGCCCCAGGGACCGGGGAGCTGTTTTTT. This sequence encodes CASGAPGTGELFF.

V usage is TRBV7-5 and J usage is TRBJ2-1; TRBD1 is the table's D call, not checked against the DNA. TRBV7-5 constitutes a pseudogene. The CDR3 contains 17 residues. DNA of the CDR3: TGTGTCAGAAGCTTAGCGAGGTCCAGGGGGGACAGGTATGAGCAGTTCTTC. Encoded protein: CVRSLARSRGDRYEQFF.

The chain carries TRBV9 and TRBJ1-6, with TRBD1 matching 9 bases. CDR1 and CDR2 (germline): SGDLS, YYNGEE. Losses at the gene ends were 3 bases for V and 5 bases for J; bases not matched to a gene: 6. There are 16 residues in the CDR3. The CDR3 nucleotides read TGTGCCAGCAGCGCAACGGACAGGGGAGATAATTCACCCCTCCACTTT. Translating it yields CASSATDRGDNSPLHF.

V and J are TRBV6-6 and TRBJ1-2, with TRBD1 matching 10 bases. In germline, CDR1 is MNHNY, CDR2 SVGAGI (reference sequence). The CDR3 totals 16 residues. V lost 5 bases, J lost 4 bases, and 10 bases stayed unmatched. The CDR3 nucleotides are TGTGCCAGCAGTACATCGGGACAGGGGCTCCTCTATGGCTACACCTTC. It yields the protein CASSTSGQGLLYGYTF.

This clone came up once. The chain has TRBV14 and TRBJ1-2; D might be TRBD1 (6 bases). Trimming left V 4 bases short and J 10 bases short, with 25 bases between. The CDR3 consists of 16 residues. Germline loops: CDR1 SGHDN, CDR2 FVKESK. CDR3 nucleotide sequence: TGTGCCAGCAGCCTCAAAAAAATCGGGACACATCGACCCTACACCTTC. Its translation is CASSLKKIGTHRPYTF.

This clone has more than one count but fewer than ten. The V and J genes are TRBV6-4 and TRBJ2-3, with a possible D match to TRBD1 (5 bases). V shed 2 bases and J shed 0 bases, with 6 bases lying between them. This CDR3 has 14 residues. CDR1 is MRHNA and CDR2 is SNTAGT in the germline V gene. CDR3 protein: CASSDDSSTDTQYF. Written as DNA, the CDR3 is TGTGCCAGCAGTGACGACAGTAGCACAGATACGCAGTATTTT.